The next 9 T cell receptor beta chains were all read from a single sample in a study of type 1 and type 2 diabetes patients. PCR was run on genomic DNA. The TCR beta CDR3 region was amplified using 30 forward and 13 reverse primers. MiXCR, run by TCRdb on the multiplex PCR reads, gives a single entry per CDR3 protein. The sample yields 270,000 or so distinct CDR3 sequences, over 45% seen once. What was sequenced was peripheral blood mononuclear cells (PBMCs). These receptors were taken from a man aged 18-30 years with type 2 diabetes.

V gene TRBV7-3 combines with J gene TRBJ1-1; D is undetermined. V lost 3 bases and J 11 bases, leaving 16 bases between the germline ends. The CDR3 sequence is 13 residues long. Germline V gene sequence: CDR1 SGHTA, CDR2 FQGTGA. CDR3 coding DNA: TGTGCCAGCAGCTTTACGTCCCAGACCCTGGCTTTCTTT. As protein: CASSFTSQTLAFF.

The genes are TRBV19 and TRBJ2-7; D call uncertain. Germline CDR1 LNHDA, CDR2 SQIVND (reference sequence). V lost 3 bases to trimming and J lost 7 bases, with 13 bases between them. The length of the CDR3 is 13 residues. As DNA, the CDR3 is TGTGCCAGTAGTATCATAGACTTTAATGAGCAGTACTTC. It yields the protein CASSIIDFNEQYF.

The rearrangement links TRBV7-4 to TRBJ2-7; D uncertain. CDR3 length: 14 amino acids. Looked up from germline, CDR1 is SGHVT and CDR2 is SQSDAQ. Trimming removed 3 bases at V and 0 bases at J, with 9 bases between. In DNA form, the CDR3 reads TGTGCCAGCAGCTTTCCTTTTAGCTCCTACGAGCAGTACTTC. It specifies CASSFPFSSYEQYF.

This chain links TRBV29-1 with TRBJ2-3; 7 positions match TRBD1. Germline V gene data show CDR1 as SQVTM and CDR2 as ANQGSEA. The CDR3 consists of 15 residues. Trimming took 5 bases from V and 4 from J; bases not matched to a gene: 12. The CDR3: CSVPQTGRDADTQYF. The DNA of the CDR3 is TGCAGCGTTCCCCAGACAGGGCGTGATGCAGATACGCAGTATTTT.

This clonotype was counted only a few times. The chain carries TRBV30 and TRBJ1-2; D is ambiguous. CDR1 GTSNPN and CDR2 SVGIG come from the germline V gene (reference sequence). CDR3 length: 13 amino acids. V was trimmed by 4 bases and J by 4 bases, leaving 13 bases between them. CDR3 bases: TGTGCCTGGAAGGAAGGACCCTCCTATGGCTACACCTTC. The encoded protein is CAWKEGPSYGYTF.

On this clonotype: A read error may be the cause here, since a much bigger clone is one base away. In DNA form, the CDR3 reads TGTGCCAGCAGTGCCTCAGGGGACTCACCCCTCCACTTT. This encodes CASSASGDSPLHF. The chain couples TRBV2 to TRBJ1-6; tentatively, D is TRBD1 (6 bases). V was cut by 4 bases and J by 10 bases, with 11 bases left in between. The CDR3 extends over 13 amino acids. The germline V gene encodes CDR1 SNHLY and CDR2 FYNNEI.

This clonotype was found a few times. The genes are TRBV20-1 and TRBJ1-2; D remains unclear. CDR3 length: 13 residues. V lost 3 bases and J 4 bases, leaving 12 bases between the germline ends. CDR1 and CDR2 from the germline V gene are DFQATT and SNEGSKA (reference sequence). The CDR3 protein is CSARDAGGYGYTF. The CDR3 bases are TGCAGTGCTAGGGACGCCGGCGGCTATGGCTACACCTTC.

V is TRBV10-1 and J is TRBJ2-1, with TRBD2 matching over 12 bases. Losses at the gene ends were 0 bases for V and 7 bases for J; bases not matched to a gene: 1. Looked up from germline, CDR1 is WNHNN and CDR2 is SYGVQD (reference sequence). This CDR3 spans 15 amino acids. Written as DNA, the CDR3 is TGCGCCAGCAGTGAGTCTGGACTAGCGGGGAATGAGCAGTTCTTC. Residues: CASSESGLAGNEQFF.

This clonotype came up a few times. V is TRBV6-6 and J is TRBJ2-5, with D perhaps TRBD2 (5 bases). The CDR3 sequence is 14 residues long. Trimming removed 4 bases at V and 5 bases at J, with 14 bases between. Germline assignment: CDR1 MNHNY and CDR2 SVGAGI (reference sequence). The CDR3 here is CASSLIGGYETQYF. Here the CDR3 DNA reads TGTGCCAGCAGTTTAATCGGCGGGTACGAGACCCAGTACTTC.